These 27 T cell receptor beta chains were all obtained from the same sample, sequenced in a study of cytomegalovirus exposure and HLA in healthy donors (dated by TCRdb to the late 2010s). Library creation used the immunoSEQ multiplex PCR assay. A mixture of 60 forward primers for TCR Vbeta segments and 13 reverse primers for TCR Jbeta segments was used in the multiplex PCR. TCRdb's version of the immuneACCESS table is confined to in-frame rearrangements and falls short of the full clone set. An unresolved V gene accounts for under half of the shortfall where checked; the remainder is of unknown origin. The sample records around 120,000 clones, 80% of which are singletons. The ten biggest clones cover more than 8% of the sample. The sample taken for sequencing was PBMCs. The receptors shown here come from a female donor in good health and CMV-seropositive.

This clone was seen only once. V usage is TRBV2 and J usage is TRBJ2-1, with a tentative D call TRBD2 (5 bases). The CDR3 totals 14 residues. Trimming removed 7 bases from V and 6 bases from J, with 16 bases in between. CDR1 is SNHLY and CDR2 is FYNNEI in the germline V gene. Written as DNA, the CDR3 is TGTGCCAGCACCACTGGGAGCCCCCTCAATGAGCAGTTCTTC. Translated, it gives CASTTGSPLNEQFF. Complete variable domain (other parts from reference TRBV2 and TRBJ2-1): EPEVTQTPSHQVTQMGQEVILRCVPISNHLYFYWYRQILGQKVEFLVSFYNNEISEKSEIFDDQFSVERPDGSNFTLKIRSTKLEDSAMYFCASTTGSPLNEQFFGPGTRLTVL.

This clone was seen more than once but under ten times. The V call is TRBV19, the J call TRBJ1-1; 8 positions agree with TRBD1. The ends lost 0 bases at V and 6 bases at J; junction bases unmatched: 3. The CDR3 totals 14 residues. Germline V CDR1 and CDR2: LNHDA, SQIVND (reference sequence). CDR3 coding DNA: TGTGCCAGTAGTATAGAGCGGGGACAGGCTGAAGCTTTCTTT. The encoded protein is CASSIERGQAEAFF.

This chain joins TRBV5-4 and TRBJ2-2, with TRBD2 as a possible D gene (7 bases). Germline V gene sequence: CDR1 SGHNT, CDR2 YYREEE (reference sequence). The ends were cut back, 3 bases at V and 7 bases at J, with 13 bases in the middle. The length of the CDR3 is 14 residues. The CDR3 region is CASSWGGGDGELFF. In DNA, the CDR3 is TGTGCCAGCAGCTGGGGAGGGGGAGACGGGGAGCTGTTTTTT.

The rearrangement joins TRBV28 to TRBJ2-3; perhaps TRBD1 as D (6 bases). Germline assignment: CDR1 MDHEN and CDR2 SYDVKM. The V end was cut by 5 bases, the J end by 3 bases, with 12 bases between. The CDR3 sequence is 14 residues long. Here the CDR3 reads CASSLDRFTDTQYF. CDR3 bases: TGTGCCAGCAGTCTCGACAGGTTTACAGATACGCAGTATTTT.

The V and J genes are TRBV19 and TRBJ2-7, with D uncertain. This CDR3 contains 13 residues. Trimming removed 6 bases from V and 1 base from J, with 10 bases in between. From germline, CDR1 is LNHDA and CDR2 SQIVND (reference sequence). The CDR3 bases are TGTGCCAGTAGCGCCGGGTGGTCCTACGAGCAGTACTTC. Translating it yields CASSAGWSYEQYF.

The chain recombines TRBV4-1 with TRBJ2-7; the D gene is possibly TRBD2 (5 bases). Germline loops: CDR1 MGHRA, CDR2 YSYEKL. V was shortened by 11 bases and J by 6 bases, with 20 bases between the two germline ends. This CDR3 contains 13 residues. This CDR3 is CASGIMDSGEQYF. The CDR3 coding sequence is TGCGCCTCTGGGATCATGGACTCGGGCGAGCAGTACTTC.

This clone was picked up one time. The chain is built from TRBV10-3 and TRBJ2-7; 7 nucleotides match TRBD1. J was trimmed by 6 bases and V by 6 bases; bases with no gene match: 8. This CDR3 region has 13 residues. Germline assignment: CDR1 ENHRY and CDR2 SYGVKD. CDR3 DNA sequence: TGTGCCATCAGGGGACAGCAGCTTGGCGAGCAGTACTTC. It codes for CAIRGQQLGEQYF.

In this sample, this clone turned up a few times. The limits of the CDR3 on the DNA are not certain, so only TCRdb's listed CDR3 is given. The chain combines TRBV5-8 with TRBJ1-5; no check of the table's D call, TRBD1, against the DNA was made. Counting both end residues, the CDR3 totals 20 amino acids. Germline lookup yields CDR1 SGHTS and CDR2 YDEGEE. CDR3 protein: CASNNRDRIFGSEENQPQHF.

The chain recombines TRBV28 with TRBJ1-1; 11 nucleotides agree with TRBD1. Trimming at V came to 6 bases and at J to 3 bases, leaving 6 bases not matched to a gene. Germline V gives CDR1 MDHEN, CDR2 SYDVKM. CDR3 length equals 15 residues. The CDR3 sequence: CASSPDRGQYTEAFF. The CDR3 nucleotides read TGTGCCAGCAGCCCGGACAGGGGGCAGTACACTGAAGCTTTCTTT. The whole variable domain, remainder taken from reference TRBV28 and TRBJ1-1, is DVKVTQSSRYLVKRTGEKVFLECVQDMDHENMFWYRQDPGLGLRLIYFSYDVKMKEKGDIPEGYSVSREKKERFSLILESASTNQTSMYLCASSPDRGQYTEAFFGQGTRLTVV.

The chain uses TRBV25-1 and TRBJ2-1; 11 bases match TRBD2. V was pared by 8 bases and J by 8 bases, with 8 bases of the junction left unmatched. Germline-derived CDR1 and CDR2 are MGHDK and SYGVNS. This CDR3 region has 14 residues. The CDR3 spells CASASGGPVYEQFF. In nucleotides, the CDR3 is TGTGCCAGCGCTAGCGGGGGGCCAGTTTATGAGCAGTTCTTC.

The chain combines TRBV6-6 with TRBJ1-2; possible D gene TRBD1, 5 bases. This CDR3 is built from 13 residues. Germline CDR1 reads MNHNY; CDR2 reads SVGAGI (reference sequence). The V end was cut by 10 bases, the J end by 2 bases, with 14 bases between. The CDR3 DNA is TGTGCCATCTCAACTGGGGCCAACTATGGCTACACCTTC. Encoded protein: CAISTGANYGYTF.

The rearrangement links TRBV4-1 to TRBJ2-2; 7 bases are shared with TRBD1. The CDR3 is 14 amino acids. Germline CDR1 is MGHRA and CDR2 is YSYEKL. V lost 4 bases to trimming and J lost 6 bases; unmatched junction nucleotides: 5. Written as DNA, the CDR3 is TGCGCCAGCAGCCCGACAGGGATAGCCGGGGAGCTGTTTTTT. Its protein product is CASSPTGIAGELFF.

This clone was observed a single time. In nucleotides, the CDR3 is TGTGCCAGCAGCTTAGCAGGGGGGTTGAACACTGAAGCTTTCTTT. The encoded protein is CASSLAGGLNTEAFF. The rearrangement joins TRBV11-2 to TRBJ1-1; 7 nucleotides match TRBD1. With 1 base clipped from V and 0 bases from J, the junction kept 2 bases outside the gene matches. The CDR3 has 15 amino acids. Germline V gene data show CDR1 as SGHAT and CDR2 as FQNNGV.

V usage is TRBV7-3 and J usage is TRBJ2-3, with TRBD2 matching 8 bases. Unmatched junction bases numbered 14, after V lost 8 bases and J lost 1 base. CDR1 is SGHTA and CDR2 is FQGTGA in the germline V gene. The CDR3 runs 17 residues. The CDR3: CASSPAGVIPGTDTQYF. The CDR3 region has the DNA TGTGCCAGCTCCCCAGCGGGGGTGATCCCCGGCACAGATACGCAGTATTTT. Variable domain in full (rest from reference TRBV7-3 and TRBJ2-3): GAGVSQTPSNKVTEKGKYVELRCDPISGHTALYWYRQSLGQGPEFLIYFQGTGAADDSGLPNDRFFAVRPEGSVSTLKIQRTERGDSAVYLCASSPAGVIPGTDTQYFGPGTRLTVL.

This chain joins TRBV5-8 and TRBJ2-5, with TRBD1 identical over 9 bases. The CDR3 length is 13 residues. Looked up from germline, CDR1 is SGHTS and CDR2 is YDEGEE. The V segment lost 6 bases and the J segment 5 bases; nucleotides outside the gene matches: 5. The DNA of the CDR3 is TGTGCCAGCACCGGACAGGGGTGGGAGACCCAGTACTTC. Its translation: CASTGQGWETQYF.

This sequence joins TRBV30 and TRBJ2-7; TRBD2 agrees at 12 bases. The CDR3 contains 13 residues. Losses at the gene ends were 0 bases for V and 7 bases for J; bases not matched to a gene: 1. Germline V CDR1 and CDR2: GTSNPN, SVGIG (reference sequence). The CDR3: CAWSVTSGGEQYF. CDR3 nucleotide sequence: TGTGCCTGGAGTGTTACTAGCGGGGGGGAGCAGTACTTC.

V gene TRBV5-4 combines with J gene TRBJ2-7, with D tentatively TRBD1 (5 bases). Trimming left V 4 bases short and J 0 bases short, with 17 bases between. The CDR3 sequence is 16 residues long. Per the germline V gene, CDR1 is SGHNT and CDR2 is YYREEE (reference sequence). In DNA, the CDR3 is TGTGCCAGCAGCCTACCAAGGGGTGGGGTCTCCTACGAGCAGTACTTC. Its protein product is CASSLPRGGVSYEQYF.

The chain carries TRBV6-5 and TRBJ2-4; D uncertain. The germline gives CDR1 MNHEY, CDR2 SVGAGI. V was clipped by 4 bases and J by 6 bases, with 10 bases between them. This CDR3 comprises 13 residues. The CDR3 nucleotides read TGTGCCAGCAGTTCTTCTATTGGAAACATTCAGTACTTC. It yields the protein CASSSSIGNIQYF.

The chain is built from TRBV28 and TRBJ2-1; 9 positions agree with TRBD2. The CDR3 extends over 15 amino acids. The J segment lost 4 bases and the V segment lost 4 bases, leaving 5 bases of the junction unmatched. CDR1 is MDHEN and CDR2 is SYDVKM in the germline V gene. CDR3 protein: CASSSAGGQYNEQFF. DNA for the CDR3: TGTGCCAGCAGTTCCGCGGGGGGGCAGTACAATGAGCAGTTCTTC.

The CDR3 sequence: CASSSTGSYEQYF. In DNA, the CDR3 is TGTGCCAGTAGTTCCACAGGCTCCTACGAGCAGTACTTC. The chain uses TRBV19 and TRBJ2-7, with TRBD1 as a possible D gene (5 bases). Germline V gene data show CDR1 as LNHDA and CDR2 as SQIVND (reference sequence). Trimming took off 5 bases at V and 0 bases at J, with 8 bases between the two ends. The CDR3 loop spans 13 amino acids.

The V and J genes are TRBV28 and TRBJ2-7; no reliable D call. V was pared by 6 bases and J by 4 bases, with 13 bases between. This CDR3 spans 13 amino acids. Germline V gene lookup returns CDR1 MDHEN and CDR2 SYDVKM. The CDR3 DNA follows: TGTGCCAGCAGAACTTCCTTTACGTACGAGCAGTACTTC. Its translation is CASRTSFTYEQYF.

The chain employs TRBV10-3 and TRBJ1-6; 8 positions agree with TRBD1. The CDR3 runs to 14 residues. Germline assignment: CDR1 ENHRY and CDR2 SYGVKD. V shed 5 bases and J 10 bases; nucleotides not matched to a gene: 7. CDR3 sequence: CAISKTGVDSPLHF. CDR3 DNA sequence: TGTGCCATCAGTAAGACAGGGGTGGACTCACCCCTCCACTTT.

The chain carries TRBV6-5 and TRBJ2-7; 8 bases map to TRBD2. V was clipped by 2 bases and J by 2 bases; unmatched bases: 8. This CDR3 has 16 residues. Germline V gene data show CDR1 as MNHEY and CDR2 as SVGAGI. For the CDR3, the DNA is TGTGCCAGCAGTTACAGTATCAGCGGGGGAACCTACGAGCAGTACTTC. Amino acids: CASSYSISGGTYEQYF.

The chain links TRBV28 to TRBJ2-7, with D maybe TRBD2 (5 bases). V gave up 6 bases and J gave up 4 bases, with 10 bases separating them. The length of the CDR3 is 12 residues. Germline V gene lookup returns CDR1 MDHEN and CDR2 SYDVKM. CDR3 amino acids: CASRASGYEQYF. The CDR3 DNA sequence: TGTGCCAGCAGAGCCTCGGGGTACGAGCAGTACTTC. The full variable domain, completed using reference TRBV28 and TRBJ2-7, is DVKVTQSSRYLVKRTGEKVFLECVQDMDHENMFWYRQDPGLGLRLIYFSYDVKMKEKGDIPEGYSVSREKKERFSLILESASTNQTSMYLCASRASGYEQYFGPGTRLTVT.

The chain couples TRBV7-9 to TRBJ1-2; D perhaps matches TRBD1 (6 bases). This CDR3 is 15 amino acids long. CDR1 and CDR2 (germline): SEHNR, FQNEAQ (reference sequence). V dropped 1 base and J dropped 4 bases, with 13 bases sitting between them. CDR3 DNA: TGTGCCAGCAGCTTAGTAGGGGGAGAGGCCTATGGCTACACCTTC. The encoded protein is CASSLVGGEAYGYTF.

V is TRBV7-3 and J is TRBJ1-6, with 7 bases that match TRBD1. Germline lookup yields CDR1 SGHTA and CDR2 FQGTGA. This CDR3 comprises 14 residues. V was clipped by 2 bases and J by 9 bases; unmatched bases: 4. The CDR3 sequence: CASSLEGAISPLHF. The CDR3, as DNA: TGTGCCAGCAGCTTAGAGGGGGCGATTTCACCCCTCCACTTT.

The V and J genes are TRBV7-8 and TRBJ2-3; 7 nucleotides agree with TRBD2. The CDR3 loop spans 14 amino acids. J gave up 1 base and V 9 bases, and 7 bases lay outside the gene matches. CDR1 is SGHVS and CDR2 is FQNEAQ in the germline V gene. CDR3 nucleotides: TGTGCCAGTCAGCGGGGCCTACGCACAGATACGCAGTATTTT. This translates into CASQRGLRTDTQYF.